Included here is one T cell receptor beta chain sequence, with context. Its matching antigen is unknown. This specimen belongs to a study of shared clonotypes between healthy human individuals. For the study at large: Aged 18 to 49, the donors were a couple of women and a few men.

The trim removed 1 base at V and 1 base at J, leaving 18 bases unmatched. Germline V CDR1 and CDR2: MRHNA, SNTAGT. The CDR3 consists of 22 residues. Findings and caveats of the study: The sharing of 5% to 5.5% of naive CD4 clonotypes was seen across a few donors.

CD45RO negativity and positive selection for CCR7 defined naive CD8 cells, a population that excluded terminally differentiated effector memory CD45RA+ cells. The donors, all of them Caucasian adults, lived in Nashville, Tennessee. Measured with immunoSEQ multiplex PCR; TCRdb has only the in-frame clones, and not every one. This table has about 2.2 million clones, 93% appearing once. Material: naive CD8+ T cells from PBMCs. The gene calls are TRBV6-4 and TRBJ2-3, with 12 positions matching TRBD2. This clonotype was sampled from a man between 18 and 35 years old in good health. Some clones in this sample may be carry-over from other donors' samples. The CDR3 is CASSDFPGGASGRAGRTDTQYF. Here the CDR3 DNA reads TGTGCCAGCAGTGACTTCCCAGGTGGGGCTAGCGGGAGGGCCGGGCGCACAGATACGCAGTATTTT.